Each of the 17 T cell receptor beta chains below was sequenced from the same sample in a study of CD8 T cells in Susac syndrome. An input of roughly 0.45 to 1 ug of RNA was subjected to reverse transcription using random hexamers. Each CDR3 protein is one row after TCRdb ran MiXCR on the immunoSEQ multiplex PCR reads. Among about 210,000 distinct CDR3 sequences listed, less than 95% were seen once. The sample comprised CD4+ T cells from PBMCs. The receptors were sampled from a human donor with Susac syndrome.

The chain carries TRBV13 and TRBJ1-1; no reliable D call. Germline loops: CDR1 PRHDT, CDR2 FYEKMQ (reference sequence). The CDR3 extends over 12 amino acids. Deletions cut 2 bases from V and 8 bases from J, with 9 bases between. The chain's CDR3 is CASSLNRREAFF. CDR3 DNA sequence: TGTGCCAGCAGCTTAAATCGACGAGAAGCTTTCTTT.

This chain links TRBV28 with TRBJ1-2; 9 positions agree with TRBD1. Germline V gives CDR1 MDHEN, CDR2 SYDVKM. The J segment lost 4 bases and the V segment lost 7 bases, leaving 16 bases of the junction unmatched. The CDR3 sequence is 17 residues long. CDR3 sequence reads: CASNPGTGIRPVYGYTF. DNA for the CDR3: TGTGCCAGCAACCCCGGGACAGGGATTCGTCCGGTCTATGGCTACACCTTC.

The rearrangement joins TRBV5-1 to TRBJ2-7; 9 nucleotides agree with TRBD1. CDR1 and CDR2 (germline): SGHRS, YFSETQ. With 1 base clipped from V and 5 bases from J, the junction kept 7 bases outside the gene matches. The CDR3 extends over 15 amino acids. In nucleotides, the CDR3 is TGCGCCAGCAGCTTGCCTACCGGGACAGGGAACGAGCAGTACTTC. This codes for CASSLPTGTGNEQYF.

The chain is built from TRBV28 and TRBJ1-5, with 12 bases matching TRBD1. Germline lookup yields CDR1 MDHEN and CDR2 SYDVKM. With 4 bases clipped from V and 7 bases from J, the junction kept 8 bases outside the gene matches. The CDR3 loop spans 16 amino acids. The CDR3 region is CASSWDRGRSRQPQHF. Written as DNA, the CDR3 is TGTGCCAGCAGTTGGGACAGGGGGCGGTCAAGACAGCCCCAGCATTTT.

V gene TRBV29-1 combines with J gene TRBJ1-3; D is undetermined. CDR3 length: 13 residues. The V gene lost 7 bases and the J gene lost 0 bases, with 10 bases spanning the gap. Germline-derived CDR1 and CDR2 are SQVTM and ANQGSEA. In nucleotides, the CDR3 is TGCAGCGCAACAGAGAGCTCTGGAAACACCATATATTTT. Protein product: CSATESSGNTIYF.

In DNA form, the CDR3 reads TGCAGTGCTCCTGTGGGCAGGGCAAATTCACCCCTCCACTTT. Its translation: CSAPVGRANSPLHF. The chain uses TRBV20-1 and TRBJ1-6, with D perhaps matching TRBD1 (5 bases). Germline V gene sequence: CDR1 DFQATT, CDR2 SNEGSKA (reference sequence). Trimming took off 5 bases at V and 7 bases at J, with 15 bases between the two ends. The CDR3 length is 14 residues.

The gene calls are TRBV5-4 and TRBJ1-4; D remains unclear. Trimming stripped 2 bases from V and 8 bases from J, with 13 bases between. Germline V gives CDR1 SGHNT, CDR2 YYREEE (reference sequence). The CDR3 extends over 14 amino acids. The DNA of the CDR3 is TGTGCCAGCAGCTTAGGCCCCTCGGAGGAAAAACTGTTTTTT. Amino acid sequence: CASSLGPSEEKLFF.

The chain employs TRBV5-6 and TRBJ1-6; D is possibly TRBD1 (5 bases). The germline V gene encodes CDR1 SGHDT and CDR2 YYEEEE. The CDR3 consists of 16 residues. V dropped 3 bases and J dropped 7 bases, with 17 bases sitting between them. CDR3 DNA sequence: TGTGCCAGCAGCTCCTATGGGGCAGGAGGGAATTCACCCCTCCACTTT. It codes for CASSSYGAGGNSPLHF.

The chain recombines TRBV12-3 or TRBV12-4 with TRBJ1-2; possibly TRBD1 for D (6 bases). The CDR3 runs 15 residues. The V and J ends lost 1 base and 4 bases respectively, with 13 bases between them. This CDR3 is CASSLDNRVGYGYTF. The CDR3 DNA reads TGTGCCAGCAGTTTAGACAACAGGGTCGGCTATGGCTACACCTTC.

The V and J genes are TRBV15 and TRBJ2-5; D ambiguous. Per germline, CDR1 LNHNV and CDR2 YYDKDF (reference sequence). Deletions cut 1 base from V and 5 bases from J, with 14 bases between. The CDR3 contains 15 residues. CDR3 DNA: TGTGCCACCAGCAGAGGGTGGCCAGAGCAGGAGACCCAGTACTTC. This gives the protein CATSRGWPEQETQYF.

This rearrangement joins TRBV19 to TRBJ1-2; D is uncertain. The CDR3 spans 15 residues. From germline, CDR1 is LNHDA and CDR2 SQIVND (reference sequence). Trimming shortened V by 5 bases and J by 4 bases, and 17 bases separated the two germline ends. This chain's CDR3 is CASSGAPRPSYGYTF. CDR3 bases: TGTGCCAGTAGTGGTGCCCCCCGGCCCTCCTATGGCTACACCTTC.

V is TRBV7-2 and J is TRBJ1-4, with 9 bases fitting TRBD1. This CDR3 comprises 15 residues. The V gene end was trimmed by 1 base and the J gene end by 8 bases; junction bases not matched to a gene: 5. CDR1 is SGHTA, CDR2 FQGNSA, per germline. CDR3 coding DNA: TGTGCCAGCAGCTTAGGGGACAGGGATGGAGAAAAACTGTTTTTT. It yields the protein CASSLGDRDGEKLFF.

This chain joins TRBV30 and TRBJ1-1; 7 nucleotides agree with TRBD1. Germline values: CDR1 GTSNPN, CDR2 SVGIG (reference sequence). This CDR3 is 12 amino acids long. V was pared by 4 bases and J by 12 bases, with 11 bases of the junction left unmatched. CDR3 DNA: TGTGCCTGGAAAAGTGAGGCAGGGGGGACTTTCTTT. Translating gives CAWKSEAGGTFF. The whole variable domain, remainder taken from reference TRBV30 and TRBJ1-1, is SQTIHQWPATLVQPVGSPLSLECTVEGTSNPNLYWYRQAAGRGLQLLFYSVGIGQISSEVPQNLSASRPQDRQFILSSKKLLLSDSGFYLCAWKSEAGGTFFGQGTRLTVV.

The V and J genes are TRBV12-3 or TRBV12-4 and TRBJ2-7; D ambiguous. V gave up 8 bases and J gave up 0 bases, with 14 bases separating them. The CDR3 runs to 14 residues. The CDR3 coding sequence is TGTGCCAGCCGACCACAGTTTGGCTCCTACGAGCAGTACTTC. Translating it yields CASRPQFGSYEQYF.

The chain couples TRBV6-1 to TRBJ2-3, with 7 bases lining up with TRBD2. The CDR3 has 20 residues. Germline V gene data show CDR1 as MNHNS and CDR2 as SASEGT. V gave up 6 bases and J gave up 2 bases; unmatched junction bases: 23. The CDR3 protein is CASSLRRSVGRGTYTDTQYF. CDR3 bases: TGTGCCAGCAGCCTACGACGATCCGTGGGGCGGGGGACCTACACAGATACGCAGTATTTT.

This chain connects TRBV24-1 to TRBJ1-1; D is perhaps TRBD1 (5 bases). This CDR3 is built from 13 residues. Germline V lookup: CDR1 KGHDR, CDR2 SFDVKD. Trimming shortened V by 6 bases and J by 1 base, and 8 bases separated the two germline ends. CDR3 nucleotide sequence: TGTGCCACCAGTCTTAGGGGGAACACTGAAGCTTTCTTT. It specifies CATSLRGNTEAFF.

J is TRBJ1-2 and V is TRBV6-1, with a possible D match to TRBD1 (6 bases). V was trimmed by 7 bases and J by 8 bases, leaving 20 bases between them. The CDR3 covers 14 residues. Per the germline V gene, CDR1 is MNHNS and CDR2 is SASEGT. CDR3 DNA: TGTGCCAGCATTGGACAGCCAACCTATGGAGGCTACACCTTC. Translation: CASIGQPTYGGYTF.